This T cell receptor beta chain derives from a study of T cells after yellow fever vaccination. Overall study results and limits: Reappearance after the booster was seen for most primary-vaccination clones, at 95% to 98% CD4 and 75% to 90% CD8.

TCRdb ran MiXCR on the 5' RACE reads and lists one entry per CDR3 protein. The sample has 280,000 or so distinct CDR3 sequences, 7.5% to 9% seen once. About this clonotype itself: No antigen is known for it.

This receptor was taken from a young man who received the YFV17D yellow fever vaccine. The sequenced sample was CD4+ T cells sorted from PBMCs, obtained 5 days after the yellow fever booster vaccination.

The CDR3 DNA reads TGTGCCATCAGAGAGAGTCAGGTTGAACAGGGAAGATCCCACGAGCAGTACTTC. Protein product: CAIRESQVEQGRSHEQYF. The chain has TRBV10-3 and TRBJ2-7; possible D gene TRBD1, 6 bases. CDR1 is ENHRY and CDR2 is SYGVKD in the germline V gene. Deletions cut 6 bases from V and 5 bases from J, with 29 bases between. The CDR3 spans 18 residues.